The rows below give T cell receptor beta chains drawn from one sample of a study of blood T cell repertoires in COVID-19. The protocol was immunoSEQ multiplex PCR, while the TCRdb copy is restricted to in-frame clones and leaves out a portion. This sample has 150,000 to 200,000 clones, with around nine tenths found just once. The source material was PBMCs or T cells enriched from blood (not recorded which). Receptors were obtained from a woman between 18 and 29 years old who had recovered from COVID-19. The CDR3 runs from the conserved cysteine through the conserved F or W. The D gene is left open where the match is weak. Some rows mark clone size as missing; the rest say once, few, many or name a class of expanded clone.

J gene	V gene	clone size	CDR3 length	D gene	CDR3 DNA	CDR3 protein
TRBJ1-2	TRBV30	once	16	TRBD1	TGTGCCTGGAGTCCCCAGGCCGGACAGGGGTACTATGGCTACACCTTC	CAWSPQAGQGYYGYTF
TRBJ1-6	TRBV3-1/TRBV3-2	NA	15	NA	TGTGCCAGCAGCATTGGGGGGATGGGTAATTCACCCCTCCACTTT	CASSIGGMGNSPLHF
TRBJ2-2	TRBV18	NA	14	NA	TGTGCCAGCTCAGGACAGACGAACACCGGGGAGCTGTTTTTT	CASSGQTNTGELFF
TRBJ1-1	TRBV5-1	NA	12	NA	TGCGCCAGCAGCCCGGGGAACACTGAAGCTTTCTTT	CASSPGNTEAFF
TRBJ2-4	TRBV19	NA	18	NA	TGTGCCAGTAGTATAGTGGGGGCAGGGCTAGGGGTCAAAAACATTCAGTACTTC	CASSIVGAGLGVKNIQYF
TRBJ2-1	TRBV5-4	NA	16	TRBD2	TGTGCCAGCAGCCCGGGGCGCGGGAGGGTAGGGGGTGAGCAGTTCTTC	CASSPGRGRVGGEQFF
TRBJ1-5	TRBV7-2	NA	14	NA	TGTGCCAGCAGCAGCGGACAGCCCAATCAGCCCCAGCATTTT	CASSSGQPNQPQHF
TRBJ1-2	TRBV2	NA	14	NA	TGTGCCAGCAGCCAACAGGGCAGGATTTATGGCTACACCTTC	CASSQQGRIYGYTF
TRBJ1-4	TRBV7-2	once	17	TRBD1	TGTGCCAGCAGCCATGGGGGGACAGTGCCCCGTAATGAAAAACTGTTTTTT	CASSHGGTVPRNEKLFF
TRBJ2-5	TRBV5-1	NA	15	NA	TGCGCCAGCAGCTTGGCCGCGGGTAACCAAGAGACCCAGTACTTC	CASSLAAGNQETQYF
TRBJ2-1	TRBV4-2	NA	16	TRBD2	TGTGCCAGCAGCCAATTATTAGGGACTAGATACAATGAGCAGTTCTTC	CASSQLLGTRYNEQFF
TRBJ2-2	TRBV27	NA	17	TRBD2	TGTGCCAGCAGTAGAAGGCTAGCGGGAGCGGGCACCGGGGAGCTGTTTTTT	CASSRRLAGAGTGELFF
TRBJ2-3	TRBV15	NA	15	TRBD2	TGTGCCACCAGCAAACTAGCGGGAGGCACAGATACGCAGTATTTT	CATSKLAGGTDTQYF
TRBJ2-6	TRBV30	NA	14	TRBD1	TGTGCCTGGGACAGGGGCTCTGGGGCCAACGTCCTGACTTTC	CAWDRGSGANVLTF
TRBJ2-5	TRBV7-3	NA	16	NA	TGTGCCAGCAGCTTAGGACTAACTCCCACCTTGGAGACCCAGTACTTC	CASSLGLTPTLETQYF
TRBJ2-7	TRBV5-1	NA	16	TRBD2	TGCGCCAGCAGCTTGGATAGCGGGAGGGCCTCCTACGAGCAGTACTTC	CASSLDSGRASYEQYF